The 18 T cell receptor beta chains presented below share a single source sample, sequenced in a study of a mutant IDH1 vaccine in newly diagnosed glioma. As for time point: week 47, end of study. Every vaccination contained 300 ug of the mutant IDH1 20-mer peptide and was paired with topical imiquimod. The protocol was immunoSEQ multiplex PCR, while the TCRdb copy is restricted to in-frame clones and leaves out a portion. This sample has fewer than 55,000 clones, with approximately 64% found just once. Antigen specificity for these receptors is unknown. The sequences come from peripheral blood mononuclear cells (PBMCs), collected from a glioma patient whose treatment included an IDH1 peptide vaccine. The receptors come from a middle-aged man with glioma. Some clones in this sample may be carry-over from other donors' samples.

This chain joins TRBV2 and TRBJ2-2, with 10 positions matching TRBD1. The CDR3 consists of 16 residues. J was trimmed by 2 bases and V by 6 bases; bases with no gene match: 6. Germline V gene lookup returns CDR1 SNHLY and CDR2 FYNNEI. The CDR3 loop reads CASSGGQGKNTGELFF. Here the CDR3 DNA reads TGTGCCAGCAGCGGGGGACAGGGGAAAAACACCGGGGAGCTGTTTTTT.

In this sample, this clone turned up once. This chain links TRBV1 with TRBJ2-6; no DNA check was done on the table's D call, TRBD1. TRBV1 is classified as a pseudogene. This CDR3 region has 15 residues. CDR3 nucleotides: TGCACCAGCAGCCGCAGGGGGCTAGGGGCCAACGTCCTGACTTTC. Protein: CTSSRRGLGANVLTF.

The rearrangement links TRBV18 to TRBJ1-5, with D perhaps TRBD1 (6 bases). CDR3 size: 17 residues. Germline values: CDR1 KGHSH, CDR2 LQKENI. V lost 3 bases to trimming and J lost 3 bases, with 18 bases between them. This CDR3 reads CASSPKQGTDANQPQHF. DNA for the CDR3: TGTGCCAGCTCACCCAAACAGGGTACGGATGCCAATCAGCCCCAGCATTTT.

This chain connects TRBV19 to TRBJ1-2, with 8 bases aligning to TRBD1. Germline lookup yields CDR1 LNHDA and CDR2 SQIVND (reference sequence). The CDR3 is made up of 15 amino acids. V dropped 4 bases and J dropped 0; count of bases not matched to a gene: 4. The CDR3 is CASSTKTGANYGYTF. CDR3 sequence (DNA): TGTGCCAGTAGTACGAAGACAGGGGCTAACTATGGCTACACCTTC.

This chain links TRBV6-1 with TRBJ2-3, with 10 bases fitting TRBD2. This CDR3 has 14 amino acids. V gave up 7 bases and J gave up 6 bases; unmatched junction bases: 7. CDR1 is MNHNS, CDR2 SASEGT, per germline. This CDR3 is CASIAGGPSDTQYF. The CDR3 nucleotides read TGTGCCAGCATAGCGGGGGGTCCATCGGATACGCAGTATTTT.

The genes are TRBV5-4 and TRBJ2-5, with TRBD2 matching over 8 bases. There are 16 residues in the CDR3. Germline loops: CDR1 SGHNT, CDR2 YYREEE (reference sequence). V lost 0 bases, J lost 5 bases, and 9 bases stayed unmatched. CDR3 nucleotides: TGTGCCAGCAGCTTGGGAACGGGACTAGGAAGGGAGACCCAGTACTTC. Protein: CASSLGTGLGRETQYF. Filled out from reference TRBV5-4 and TRBJ2-5, the complete variable domain reads ETGVTQSPTHLIKTRGQQVTLRCSSQSGHNTVSWYQQALGQGPQFIFQYYREEENGRGNFPPRFSGLQFPNYSSELNVNALELDDSALYLCASSLGTGLGRETQYFGPGTRLLVL.

This chain connects TRBV19 to TRBJ1-1; a possible D gene is TRBD1 (5 bases). The CDR3 sequence is 15 residues long. Germline V gene sequence: CDR1 LNHDA, CDR2 SQIVND (reference sequence). The ends were cut back, 5 bases at V and 3 bases at J, with 16 bases in the middle. Here the CDR3 DNA reads TGTGCCAGTAGTGTTCCCAGGGTGAGAGACACTGAAGCTTTCTTT. Translating gives CASSVPRVRDTEAFF.

The gene calls are TRBV10-3 and TRBJ1-5; the D gene is possibly TRBD1 (5 bases). The V gene lost 8 bases and the J gene lost 2 bases, with 16 bases spanning the gap. The V gene's germline CDR1 is ENHRY and CDR2 SYGVKD. The CDR3 runs 15 residues. The CDR3 nucleotides are TGTGCCATCGGGGAAACACAGGCGGGCAATCAGCCCCAGCATTTT. Amino acid sequence: CAIGETQAGNQPQHF.

V usage is TRBV5-6 and J usage is TRBJ1-5, with no clear D. Looked up from germline, CDR1 is SGHDT and CDR2 is YYEEEE. This CDR3 region has 12 residues. V lost 1 base to trimming and J lost 6 bases, with 5 bases between them. The CDR3 DNA reads TGTGCCAGCAGCTTGAGGTCTCAGCCCCAGCATTTT. It specifies CASSLRSQPQHF. The whole variable domain, filled in from reference TRBV5-6 and TRBJ1-5, reads DAGVTQSPTHLIKTRGQQVTLRCSPKSGHDTVSWYQQALGQGPQFIFQYYEEEERQRGNFPDRFSGHQFPNYSSELNVNALLLGDSALYLCASSLRSQPQHFGDGTRLSIL.

The V call is TRBV6-4, the J call TRBJ1-6; D remains ambiguous. Germline V lookup: CDR1 MRHNA, CDR2 SNTAGT. This CDR3 has 15 residues. With 3 bases removed from V and 3 bases from J, the gap between germline ends came to 9 bases. CDR3 sequence reads: CASSEGHIYNSPLHF. The CDR3 coding sequence is TGTGCCAGCAGTGAGGGTCACATCTATAATTCACCCCTCCACTTT.

The gene calls are TRBV7-8 and TRBJ2-7; maybe TRBD2 (6 bases). CDR1 is SGHVS, CDR2 FQNEAQ, per germline. With 7 bases removed from V and 3 bases from J, the gap between germline ends came to 7 bases. The CDR3 covers 11 residues. The CDR3 region has the DNA TGTGCCAGCACCGGGAGCTACGAGCAGTACTTC. Residues: CASTGSYEQYF.

Only a few counts were recorded for this clone. The sample has other DNA sequences that encode this CDR3 too. The rearrangement joins TRBV5-1 to TRBJ1-1; TRBD1 is a possible D gene (5 bases). Germline loops: CDR1 SGHRS, CDR2 YFSETQ. CDR3 length equals 13 residues. V gave up 1 base and J gave up 1 base, with 5 bases separating them. CDR3 protein: CASSLTGNTEAFF. DNA of the CDR3: TGCGCCAGCAGCTTGACAGGGAACACTGAAGCTTTCTTT.

The chain combines TRBV6-5 with TRBJ2-7; 8 bases fit TRBD1. The germline CDR1 and CDR2 sequences are MNHEY and SVGAGI. The V and J ends lost 5 bases and 7 bases, in that order; junction bases with no gene match: 13. The CDR3 is made up of 15 amino acids. This CDR3 is CASSTPGQGAREQYF. The CDR3 region has the DNA TGTGCCAGCAGTACCCCCGGTCAGGGGGCGCGTGAGCAGTACTTC.

This clone was counted between two and nine times. The V and J genes are TRBV27 and TRBJ2-7; 10 nucleotides agree with TRBD2. V gave up 6 bases and J gave up 6 bases; unmatched junction bases: 14. The CDR3 sequence is 16 residues long. Germline CDR1 and CDR2: MNHEY and SMNVEV (reference sequence). CDR3 in amino acids: CASRPRSGGPIGEQYF. Written as DNA, the CDR3 is TGTGCCAGCAGGCCCCGTAGCGGGGGGCCCATCGGCGAGCAGTACTTC.

The chain combines TRBV7-2 with TRBJ1-5; D unclear. The V end was cut by 5 bases, the J end by 0 bases, with 8 bases between. Germline lookup yields CDR1 SGHTA and CDR2 FQGNSA. This CDR3 has 14 amino acids. The chain's CDR3 is CASSPSGSNQPQHF. In nucleotides, the CDR3 is TGTGCCAGCAGCCCTTCTGGTAGCAATCAGCCCCAGCATTTT.

The chain links TRBV30 to TRBJ1-6; 7 bases line up with TRBD1. Germline lookup yields CDR1 GTSNPN and CDR2 SVGIG (reference sequence). The CDR3 loop spans 15 amino acids. After removal of 3 bases from V and 6 bases from J, the junction contained 8 bases not matched to a gene. CDR3 residues: CAWSERGPGNSPLHF. DNA for the CDR3: TGTGCCTGGAGCGAAAGGGGGCCAGGTAATTCACCCCTCCACTTT.

This chain joins TRBV6-6 and TRBJ2-2; D not certain. The CDR3 is 12 amino acids. V was pared by 6 bases and J by 11 bases, with 13 bases between. The V gene's germline CDR1 is MNHNY and CDR2 SVGAGI (reference sequence). This chain's CDR3 is CASRPTDLELFF. CDR3 sequence (DNA): TGTGCCAGCAGGCCAACAGACCTCGAGCTGTTTTTT.

J is TRBJ1-1 and V is TRBV5-1; D unresolved. Germline CDR1 and CDR2: SGHRS and YFSETQ. Trimming removed 2 bases at V and 1 base at J, with 9 bases between. CDR3 length: 14 amino acids. The CDR3 reads CASSLSLSNTEAFF. CDR3 coding DNA: TGCGCCAGCAGCTTATCTCTTTCGAACACTGAAGCTTTCTTT.